This T cell receptor (beta chain) came from a study of OX40 agonist ivuxolimab in advanced cancers. Peripheral blood came from all dose cohorts at three timepoints. Looked up from germline, CDR1 is SGHNT and CDR2 is YYREEE (reference sequence). After removal of 7 bases from V and 7 bases from J, the junction contained 9 bases not matched to a gene. This CDR3 spans 13 amino acids. The protocol was immunoSEQ multiplex PCR, while the TCRdb copy is restricted to in-frame clones and leaves out a portion. The repertoire holds fewer than 40,000 clones, with 65% to 80% as singletons. The J gene is TRBJ2-5, the V gene TRBV5-4; 8 bases fit TRBD2. This TCR derives from an adult with an advanced solid tumor such as melanoma, head and neck, liver or kidney cancer. Here the sequenced sample was CD4+ or CD8+ T cells sorted from blood, taken in a trial of the OX40 agonist ivuxolimab. The CDR3 bases are TGTGCCAGCTCCCCGGGGGGGCCGTCGACCCAGTACTTC. Its protein is CASSPGGPSTQYF.